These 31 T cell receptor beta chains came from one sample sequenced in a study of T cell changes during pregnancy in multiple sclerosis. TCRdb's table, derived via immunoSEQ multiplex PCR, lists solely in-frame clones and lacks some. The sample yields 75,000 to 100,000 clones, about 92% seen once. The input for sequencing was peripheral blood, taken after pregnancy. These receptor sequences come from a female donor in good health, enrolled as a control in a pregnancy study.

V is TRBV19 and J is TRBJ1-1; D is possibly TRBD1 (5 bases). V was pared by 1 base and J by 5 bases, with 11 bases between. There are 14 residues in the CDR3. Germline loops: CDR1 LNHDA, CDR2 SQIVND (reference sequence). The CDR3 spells CASSIVAGGTEAFF. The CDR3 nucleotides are TGTGCCAGTAGTATAGTGGCCGGGGGGACTGAAGCTTTCTTT.

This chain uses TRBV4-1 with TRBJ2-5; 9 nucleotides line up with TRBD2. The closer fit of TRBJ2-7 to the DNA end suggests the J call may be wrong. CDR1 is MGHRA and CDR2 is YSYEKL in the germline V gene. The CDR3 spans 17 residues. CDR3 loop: CASSQDLIGGRAYEQYF. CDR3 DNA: TGCGCCAGCAGCCAAGATCTTATCGGCGGGAGGGCCTACGAGCAGTACTTC.

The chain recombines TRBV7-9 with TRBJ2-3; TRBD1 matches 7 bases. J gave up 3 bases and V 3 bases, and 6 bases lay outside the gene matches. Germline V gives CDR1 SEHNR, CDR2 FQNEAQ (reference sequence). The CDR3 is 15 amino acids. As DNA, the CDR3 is TGTGCCAGCAGCTTGAGACAGGGAAGGACAGATACGCAGTATTTT. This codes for CASSLRQGRTDTQYF. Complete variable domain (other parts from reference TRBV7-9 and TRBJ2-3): DTGVSQNPRHKITKRGQNVTFRCDPISEHNRLYWYRQTLGQGPEFLTYFQNEAQLEKSRLLSDRFSAERPKGSFSTLEIQRTEQGDSAMYLCASSLRQGRTDTQYFGPGTRLTVL.

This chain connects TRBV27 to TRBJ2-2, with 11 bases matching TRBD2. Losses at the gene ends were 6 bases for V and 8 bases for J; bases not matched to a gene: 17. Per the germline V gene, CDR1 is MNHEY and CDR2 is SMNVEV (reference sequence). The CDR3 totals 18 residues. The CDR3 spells CASSPSSGRAVISGELFF. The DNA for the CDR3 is TGTGCCAGCAGCCCTAGTAGCGGGAGGGCCGTAATATCAGGGGAGCTGTTTTTT.

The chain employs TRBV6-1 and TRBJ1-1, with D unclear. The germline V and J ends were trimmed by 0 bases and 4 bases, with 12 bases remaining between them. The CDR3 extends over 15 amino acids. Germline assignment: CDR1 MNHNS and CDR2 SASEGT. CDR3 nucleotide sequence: TGTGCCAGCAGTGAAGCGCGTGAGGGAGGCACTGAAGCTTTCTTT. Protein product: CASSEAREGGTEAFF.

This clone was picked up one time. DNA of the CDR3: TGCGCCAGCAGCTTGGCTGGTCGGGACAGGACCAGAGGCACTGAAGCTTTCTTT. Translating it yields CASSLAGRDRTRGTEAFF. This sequence joins TRBV5-1 and TRBJ1-1; 8 nucleotides match TRBD1. The junction had 14 bases not matched to a gene; V was cut back by 0 bases and J by 4 bases. Per germline, CDR1 SGHRS and CDR2 YFSETQ. There are 18 residues in the CDR3.

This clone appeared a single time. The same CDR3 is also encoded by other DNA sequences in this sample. The CDR3: CASSPTGATNYGYTF. DNA of the CDR3: TGTGCCAGCAGCCCTACAGGGGCTACTAACTATGGCTACACCTTC. This chain uses TRBV6-5 with TRBJ1-2; 7 bases are shared with TRBD1. The trim removed 6 bases at V and 0 bases at J, leaving 7 bases unmatched. CDR1 and CDR2 from the germline V gene are MNHEY and SVGAGI. This CDR3 comprises 15 residues.

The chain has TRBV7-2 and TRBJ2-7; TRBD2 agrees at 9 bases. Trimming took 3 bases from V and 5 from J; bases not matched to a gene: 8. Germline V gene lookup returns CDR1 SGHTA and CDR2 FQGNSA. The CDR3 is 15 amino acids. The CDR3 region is CASSLAGGPANEQYF. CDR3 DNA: TGTGCCAGCAGCTTGGCGGGAGGGCCGGCTAACGAGCAGTACTTC.

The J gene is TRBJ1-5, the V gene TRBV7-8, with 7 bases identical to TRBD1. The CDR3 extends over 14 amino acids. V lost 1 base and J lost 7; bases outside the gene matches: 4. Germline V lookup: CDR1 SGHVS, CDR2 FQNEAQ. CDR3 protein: CASSLGDSWQPQHF. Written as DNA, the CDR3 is TGTGCCAGCAGCTTAGGGGACAGTTGGCAGCCCCAGCATTTT.

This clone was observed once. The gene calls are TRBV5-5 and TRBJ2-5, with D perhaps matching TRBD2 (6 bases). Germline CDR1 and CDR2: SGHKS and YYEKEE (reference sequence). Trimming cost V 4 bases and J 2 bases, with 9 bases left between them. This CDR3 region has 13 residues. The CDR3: CASSGGTQETQYF. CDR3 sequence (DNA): TGTGCCAGCAGCGGCGGGACGCAAGAGACCCAGTACTTC.

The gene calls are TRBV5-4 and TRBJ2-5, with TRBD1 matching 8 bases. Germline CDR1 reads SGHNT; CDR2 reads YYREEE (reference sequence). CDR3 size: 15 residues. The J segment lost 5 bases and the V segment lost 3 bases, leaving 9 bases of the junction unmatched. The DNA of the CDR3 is TGTGCCAGCAGCTCCAGGGGGCTTGCGGGGGAGACCCAGTACTTC. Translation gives CASSSRGLAGETQYF.

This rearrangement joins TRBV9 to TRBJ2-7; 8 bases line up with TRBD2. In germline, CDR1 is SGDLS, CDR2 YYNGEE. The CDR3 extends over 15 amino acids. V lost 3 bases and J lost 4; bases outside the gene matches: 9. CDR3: CASSASSGGTYEQYF. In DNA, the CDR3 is TGTGCCAGCAGCGCATCTTCGGGAGGGACATACGAGCAGTACTTC.

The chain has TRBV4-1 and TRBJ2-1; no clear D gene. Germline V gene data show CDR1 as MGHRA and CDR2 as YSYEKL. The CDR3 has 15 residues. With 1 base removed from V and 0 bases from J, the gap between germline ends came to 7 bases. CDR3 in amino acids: CASSQAESSYNEQFF. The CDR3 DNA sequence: TGCGCCAGCAGCCAAGCGGAGAGCTCCTACAATGAGCAGTTCTTC.

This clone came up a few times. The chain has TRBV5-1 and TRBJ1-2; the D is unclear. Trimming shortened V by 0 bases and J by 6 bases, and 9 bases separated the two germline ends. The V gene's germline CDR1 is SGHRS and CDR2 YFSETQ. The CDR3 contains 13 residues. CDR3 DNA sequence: TGCGCCAGCAGCTTGGGCGGAGCGGATGGCTACACCTTC. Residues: CASSLGGADGYTF.

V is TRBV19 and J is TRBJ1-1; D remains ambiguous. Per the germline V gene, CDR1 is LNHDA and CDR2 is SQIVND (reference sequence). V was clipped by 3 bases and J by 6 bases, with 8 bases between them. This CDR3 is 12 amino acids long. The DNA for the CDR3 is TGTGCCAGTAGTATCATTCGGGCTGAAGCTTTCTTT. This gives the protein CASSIIRAEAFF. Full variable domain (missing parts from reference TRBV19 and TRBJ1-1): DGGITQSPKYLFRKEGQNVTLSCEQNLNHDAMYWYRQDPGQGLRLIYYSQIVNDFQKGDIAEGYSVSREKKESFPLTVTSAQKNPTAFYLCASSIIRAEAFFGQGTRLTVV.

In DNA form, the CDR3 reads TGTGCCATCAGCCCCTCCCAGGGGGTGGGCACTGAAGCTTTCTTT. Its protein product is CAISPSQGVGTEAFF. The gene calls are TRBV10-3 and TRBJ1-1, with 7 bases identical to TRBD1. Germline CDR1 reads ENHRY; CDR2 reads SYGVKD. J gave up 4 bases and V 6 bases, and 11 bases lay outside the gene matches. The CDR3 is 15 residues long.

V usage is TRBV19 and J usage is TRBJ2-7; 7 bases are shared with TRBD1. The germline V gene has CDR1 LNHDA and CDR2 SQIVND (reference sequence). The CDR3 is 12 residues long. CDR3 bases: TGTGTACGACCGGGACAGACCTACGAGCAGTACTTC. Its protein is CVRPGQTYEQYF.

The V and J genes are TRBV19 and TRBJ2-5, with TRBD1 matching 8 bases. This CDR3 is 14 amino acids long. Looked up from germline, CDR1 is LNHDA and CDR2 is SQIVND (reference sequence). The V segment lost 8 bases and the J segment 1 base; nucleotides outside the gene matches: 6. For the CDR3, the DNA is TGTGCCAGTGGATGGACAGGGCTCCAAGAGACCCAGTACTTC. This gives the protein CASGWTGLQETQYF.

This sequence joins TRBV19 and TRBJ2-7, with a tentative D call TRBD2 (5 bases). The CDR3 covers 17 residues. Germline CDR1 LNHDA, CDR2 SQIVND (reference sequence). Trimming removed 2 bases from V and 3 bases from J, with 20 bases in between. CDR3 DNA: TGTGCCAGTAGTATATCCCCCCCCTCGGGGAAACACTACGAGCAGTACTTC. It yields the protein CASSISPPSGKHYEQYF.

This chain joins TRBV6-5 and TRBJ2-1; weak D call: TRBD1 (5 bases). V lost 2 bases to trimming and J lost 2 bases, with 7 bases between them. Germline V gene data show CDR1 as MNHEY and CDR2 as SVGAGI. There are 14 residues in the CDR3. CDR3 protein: CASSYETAYNEQFF. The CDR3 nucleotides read TGTGCCAGCAGTTACGAGACAGCCTACAATGAGCAGTTCTTC.

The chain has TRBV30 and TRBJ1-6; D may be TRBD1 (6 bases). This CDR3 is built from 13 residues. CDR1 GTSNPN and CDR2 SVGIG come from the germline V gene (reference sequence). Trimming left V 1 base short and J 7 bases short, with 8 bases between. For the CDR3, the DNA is TGTGCCTGGAGTGGACAGGCGAATTCACCCCTCCACTTT. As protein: CAWSGQANSPLHF.

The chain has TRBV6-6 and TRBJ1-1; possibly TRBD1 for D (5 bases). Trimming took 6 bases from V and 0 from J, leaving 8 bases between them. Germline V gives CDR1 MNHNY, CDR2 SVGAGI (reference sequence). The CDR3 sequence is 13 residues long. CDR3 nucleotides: TGTGCCAGCAGAGGAGGGGTGAACACTGAAGCTTTCTTT. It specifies CASRGGVNTEAFF.

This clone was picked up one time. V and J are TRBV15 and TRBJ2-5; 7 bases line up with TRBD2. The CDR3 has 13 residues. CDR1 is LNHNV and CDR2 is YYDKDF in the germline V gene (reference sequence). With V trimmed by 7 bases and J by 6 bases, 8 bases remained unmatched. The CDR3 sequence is CATKTLAEQTQYF. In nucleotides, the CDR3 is TGTGCCACCAAGACCCTAGCGGAACAGACCCAGTACTTC.

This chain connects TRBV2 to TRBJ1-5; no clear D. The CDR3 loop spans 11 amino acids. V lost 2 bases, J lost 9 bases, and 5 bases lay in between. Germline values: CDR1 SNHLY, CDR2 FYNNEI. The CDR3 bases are TGTGCCAGCAGTGAAAGAGGGCCCCAGCATTTT. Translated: CASSERGPQHF.

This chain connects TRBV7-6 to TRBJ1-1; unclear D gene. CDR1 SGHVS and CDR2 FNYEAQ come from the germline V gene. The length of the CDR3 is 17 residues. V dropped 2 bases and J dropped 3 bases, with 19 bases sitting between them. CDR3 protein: CASSLSSGATGDTEAFF. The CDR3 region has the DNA TGTGCCAGCAGCTTAAGCTCGGGTGCGACCGGGGACACTGAAGCTTTCTTT.

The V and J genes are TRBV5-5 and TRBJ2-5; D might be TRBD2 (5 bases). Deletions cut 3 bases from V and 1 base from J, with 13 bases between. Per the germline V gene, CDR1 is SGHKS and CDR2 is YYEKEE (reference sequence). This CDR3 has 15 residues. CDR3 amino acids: CASSYLPGIQETQYF. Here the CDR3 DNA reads TGTGCCAGCAGCTACCTTCCGGGAATCCAAGAGACCCAGTACTTC.

The CDR3 DNA is TGTGCCAGCAGCACTTCAGGGGCCAAAAACATTCAGTACTTC. It is translated as CASSTSGAKNIQYF. This chain uses TRBV21-1 with TRBJ2-4; the listed D gene, TRBD1, was not tested against the DNA. TRBV21-1 is designated a pseudogene. CDR3 size: 14 residues.

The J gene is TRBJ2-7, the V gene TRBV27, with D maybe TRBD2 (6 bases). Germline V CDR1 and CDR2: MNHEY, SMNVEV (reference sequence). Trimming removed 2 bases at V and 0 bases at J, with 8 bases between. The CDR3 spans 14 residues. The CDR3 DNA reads TGTGCCAGCAGTTTAGCGGGACTCTCCTACGAGCAGTACTTC. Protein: CASSLAGLSYEQYF.

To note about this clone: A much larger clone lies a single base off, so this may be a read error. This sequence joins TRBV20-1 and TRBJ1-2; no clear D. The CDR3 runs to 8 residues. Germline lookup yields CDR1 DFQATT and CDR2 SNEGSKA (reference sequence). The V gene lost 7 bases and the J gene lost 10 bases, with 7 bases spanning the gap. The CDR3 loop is CSGDDYTF. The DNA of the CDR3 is TGCAGTGGAGATGACTACACCTTC.

The CDR3 coding sequence is TGTGCCAGCAGTTTCGGAGGACAGGGATTTACCTACGAGCAGTACTTC. This codes for CASSFGGQGFTYEQYF. The chain employs TRBV27 and TRBJ2-7; 8 positions agree with TRBD1. Germline CDR1 is MNHEY and CDR2 is SMNVEV (reference sequence). The CDR3 totals 16 residues. V lost 3 bases to trimming and J lost 2 bases; unmatched junction nucleotides: 9.

CDR3 region: CAWKKGPSGNTIYF. In DNA, the CDR3 is TGTGCCTGGAAAAAGGGGCCCTCTGGAAACACCATATATTTT. The rearrangement joins TRBV30 to TRBJ1-3, with D maybe TRBD1 (5 bases). V lost 4 bases to trimming and J lost 0 bases, with 10 bases between them. Germline-derived CDR1 and CDR2 are GTSNPN and SVGIG (reference sequence). There are 14 residues in the CDR3.